A single sample gave rise to the 19 T cell receptor beta chains below, sequenced in a study of beta chain features in type 1 diabetes. Study-wide results and limits: Among patients with Type 1 diabetes, TCRB CDR3s were moderately but significantly shorter in every one of the four CD4+ subsets.

These TCRs are of unknown antigen specificity. Sequencing targeted expressed TCRB transcripts, as all isolated RNA had been reverse transcribed. This table comes from immunoSEQ multiplex PCR, and its TCRdb copy is limited to in-frame clones, with some not included. In the table there are about 660,000 clones, over 12% of which are singletons. Sequences were obtained from naive CD4+ T cells from blood. These receptor sequences come from a man aged 18-30 years with type 1 diabetes.

The J gene is TRBJ2-7, the V gene TRBV28; D is ambiguous. Trimming stripped 7 bases from V and 0 bases from J, with 16 bases between. The germline V gene encodes CDR1 MDHEN and CDR2 SYDVKM. This CDR3 contains 15 residues. The CDR3 protein is CASTHQQSFSYEQYF. The CDR3 nucleotides read TGTGCCAGCACCCATCAACAGAGTTTCTCCTACGAGCAGTACTTC.

This clone was counted between two and nine times. This chain links TRBV2 with TRBJ2-1, with 14 bases that match TRBD2. Germline assignment: CDR1 SNHLY and CDR2 FYNNEI. After removal of 8 bases from V and 7 bases from J, the junction contained 4 bases not matched to a gene. The CDR3 loop spans 14 amino acids. CDR3 DNA sequence: TGTGCCAGCTCCGGGACTAGCGGGAGAAATGAGCAGTTCTTC. Amino acid sequence: CASSGTSGRNEQFF.

The chain has TRBV5-1 and TRBJ1-2, with D uncertain. Trimming removed 2 bases at V and 2 bases at J, with 7 bases between. The germline V gene encodes CDR1 SGHRS and CDR2 YFSETQ. This CDR3 has 13 amino acids. CDR3 region: CASSFESNYGYTF. DNA for the CDR3: TGCGCCAGCAGCTTTGAATCCAACTATGGCTACACCTTC.

This clone was seen a handful of times. The rearrangement links TRBV15 to TRBJ2-7; 7 nucleotides match TRBD2. The length of the CDR3 is 15 residues. The V gene end was trimmed by 4 bases and the J gene end by 0 bases; junction bases not matched to a gene: 6. Germline V gene data show CDR1 as LNHNV and CDR2 as YYDKDF (reference sequence). CDR3: CATSTSGTTSYEQYF. The DNA for the CDR3 is TGTGCCACCAGCACCTCCGGGACTACCTCCTACGAGCAGTACTTC.

The chain couples TRBV14 to TRBJ2-2; D ambiguous. This CDR3 is 13 amino acids long. Germline V CDR1 and CDR2: SGHDN, FVKESK. Trimming took off 2 bases at V and 4 bases at J, with 5 bases between the two ends. CDR3 nucleotide sequence: TGTGCCAGCAGCCAATTGGCCACCGGGGAGCTGTTTTTT. Translation gives CASSQLATGELFF.

This clone turned up a few times. The chain combines TRBV5-4 with TRBJ1-4, with D uncertain. The germline V gene has CDR1 SGHNT and CDR2 YYREEE (reference sequence). The CDR3 extends over 16 amino acids. V lost 3 bases and J lost 8, with 20 bases in between. The CDR3 bases are TGTGCCAGCAGCTCCAGCACCGGGCTGGTTGAAGAAAAACTGTTTTTT. It specifies CASSSSTGLVEEKLFF.

The chain recombines TRBV10-3 with TRBJ2-1, with TRBD1 matching 9 bases. CDR1 ENHRY and CDR2 SYGVKD come from the germline V gene. The CDR3 sequence is 13 residues long. V lost 4 bases, J lost 6 bases, and 1 base stayed unmatched. The DNA of the CDR3 is TGTGCCATCAGTGCGACAGGGGGCAATGAGCAGTTCTTC. Translation gives CAISATGGNEQFF.

This clone was seen a handful of times. V gene TRBV29-1 combines with J gene TRBJ1-1, with D unclear. The CDR3 totals 13 residues. Trimming took off 4 bases at V and 0 bases at J, with 9 bases between the two ends. Per germline, CDR1 SQVTM and CDR2 ANQGSEA. CDR3 protein: CSVVGFLNTEAFF. Here the CDR3 DNA reads TGCAGCGTTGTAGGTTTCCTGAACACTGAAGCTTTCTTT.

This clone has just a few counts. The chain uses TRBV29-1 and TRBJ2-1, with D uncertain. This CDR3 comprises 14 residues. Trimming removed 4 bases from V and 3 bases from J, with 13 bases in between. The germline V gene encodes CDR1 SQVTM and CDR2 ANQGSEA. CDR3 sequence: CSVGSGRLYNEQFF. The CDR3 coding sequence is TGCAGCGTTGGGTCTGGGCGGCTCTACAATGAGCAGTTCTTC.

The V call is TRBV2, the J call TRBJ2-4; TRBD2 might be the D (6 bases). CDR1 is SNHLY, CDR2 FYNNEI, per germline. The CDR3 sequence is 13 residues long. V was trimmed by 6 bases and J by 3 bases, leaving 9 bases between them. In DNA, the CDR3 is TGTGCCAGCAGAATCGGGGGCAAAAACATTCAGTACTTC. Amino acid sequence: CASRIGGKNIQYF.

The chain uses TRBV5-1 and TRBJ1-1, with D tentatively TRBD1 (6 bases). The CDR3 contains 15 residues. The germline CDR1 and CDR2 sequences are SGHRS and YFSETQ. Deletions cut 4 bases from V and 4 bases from J, with 17 bases between. The CDR3 loop is CASSPGAPGGTEAFF. CDR3 in DNA: TGCGCCAGCAGCCCGGGGGCCCCGGGTGGCACTGAAGCTTTCTTT.

The table lists this clone with a few counts. Additional DNA sequences in this sample encode the identical CDR3. As DNA, the CDR3 is TGTGCCAGCAGCTTATCACAGGGGTCCTACGAGCAGTACTTC. It encodes CASSLSQGSYEQYF. The chain joins TRBV7-9 to TRBJ2-7; 7 nucleotides match TRBD1. V shed 2 bases and J 1 base; nucleotides not matched to a gene: 2. Germline V gives CDR1 SEHNR, CDR2 FQNEAQ (reference sequence). The CDR3 loop spans 14 amino acids.

For the CDR3, the DNA is TGTGCCTGGAGGGATAGCGGGGGGCCCCAAGACAATGAGCAGTTCTTC. Its protein product is CAWRDSGGPQDNEQFF. The chain employs TRBV30 and TRBJ2-1; 10 nucleotides line up with TRBD2. Trimming at V came to 3 bases and at J to 5 bases, leaving 10 bases not matched to a gene. CDR1 and CDR2 (germline): GTSNPN, SVGIG (reference sequence). This CDR3 comprises 16 residues. Complete variable domain (other parts from reference TRBV30 and TRBJ2-1): SQTIHQWPATLVQPVGSPLSLECTVEGTSNPNLYWYRQAAGRGLQLLFYSVGIGQISSEVPQNLSASRPQDRQFILSSKKLLLSDSGFYLCAWRDSGGPQDNEQFFGPGTRLTVL.

This clone was observed a few times. This chain uses TRBV19 with TRBJ2-1; 10 nucleotides match TRBD1. CDR1 and CDR2 (germline): LNHDA, SQIVND (reference sequence). This CDR3 comprises 21 residues. With V trimmed by 0 bases and J by 0 bases, 14 bases remained unmatched. The CDR3 DNA reads as TGTGCCAGTAGTATAGATACAGGGACAGGGGTAACCCCGAGCTCCTACAATGAGCAGTTCTTC. It codes for CASSIDTGTGVTPSSYNEQFF.

This sequence joins TRBV5-1 and TRBJ2-5; 9 bases match TRBD2. This CDR3 has 16 residues. Germline loops: CDR1 SGHRS, CDR2 YFSETQ. The trim removed 0 bases at V and 5 bases at J, leaving 8 bases unmatched. The CDR3 bases are TGCGCCAGCAGCTTGGCCCTAGCGGGACCTTCGGAGACCCAGTACTTC. Translation gives CASSLALAGPSETQYF.

The DNA of the CDR3 is TGCGCCAGCAGCCTCAAAATCGGGACAGGGAACACCGGGGAGCTGTTTTTT. As protein: CASSLKIGTGNTGELFF. The J gene is TRBJ2-2, the V gene TRBV4-3; 8 bases fit TRBD1. The ends lost 4 bases at V and 1 base at J; junction bases unmatched: 8. This CDR3 is built from 17 residues. Germline assignment: CDR1 LGHNA and CDR2 YSLEER.

This clone came up a few times. The gene calls are TRBV29-1 and TRBJ1-1; TRBD1 matches 9 bases. Germline CDR1 is SQVTM and CDR2 is ANQGSEA. CDR3 length equals 15 residues. The J segment lost 0 bases and the V segment lost 6 bases, leaving 8 bases of the junction unmatched. CDR3 sequence: CSVYGQGLMNTEAFF. The DNA of the CDR3 is TGCAGCGTGTATGGACAGGGGCTAATGAACACTGAAGCTTTCTTT.

V is TRBV29-1 and J is TRBJ1-2; D call uncertain. V lost 6 bases to trimming and J lost 1 base, with 15 bases between them. Germline V gene lookup returns CDR1 SQVTM and CDR2 ANQGSEA. This CDR3 spans 14 amino acids. CDR3 nucleotide sequence: TGCAGCGTAGGCAGAGGGTTCGATAACTATGGCTACACCTTC. Its protein product is CSVGRGFDNYGYTF.

In its sample, this clone was seen once. This same CDR3 is encoded by further DNA sequences in the sample. CDR3 in DNA: TGCGCCAGCAGCTTAGGCGGAAATGAAAAACTGTTTTTT. It specifies CASSLGGNEKLFF. The V call is TRBV5-1, the J call TRBJ1-4, with D hard to call. With 2 bases removed from V and 5 bases from J, the gap between germline ends came to 7 bases. Germline-derived CDR1 and CDR2 are SGHRS and YFSETQ. This CDR3 spans 13 amino acids.